Given below is one T cell receptor beta chain in context. Its antigen is not known. These data are taken from a study of cytomegalovirus exposure and HLA in healthy donors. Whole-study results and caveats: According to a later analysis, TCR clusters from the first cohort tended to co-occur in the roughly 110 validation repertoires.

V was trimmed by 0 bases and J by 8 bases, leaving 10 bases between them. The germline CDR1 and CDR2 sequences are MNHEY and SVGAGI. CDR3 length equals 13 residues. The assay was immunoSEQ multiplex PCR, and TCRdb's table has in-frame clones only and misses some. The sample shows fewer than 200,000 clones, about 85% of them seen only once. Sequences were obtained from PBMCs. The receptor's source is a young man in good health and CMV-seropositive. The chain is built from TRBV6-5 and TRBJ1-2; D not certain. CDR3: CASSYSGREGYTF. DNA for the CDR3: TGTGCCAGCAGTTACTCCGGAAGGGAGGGCTACACCTTC.